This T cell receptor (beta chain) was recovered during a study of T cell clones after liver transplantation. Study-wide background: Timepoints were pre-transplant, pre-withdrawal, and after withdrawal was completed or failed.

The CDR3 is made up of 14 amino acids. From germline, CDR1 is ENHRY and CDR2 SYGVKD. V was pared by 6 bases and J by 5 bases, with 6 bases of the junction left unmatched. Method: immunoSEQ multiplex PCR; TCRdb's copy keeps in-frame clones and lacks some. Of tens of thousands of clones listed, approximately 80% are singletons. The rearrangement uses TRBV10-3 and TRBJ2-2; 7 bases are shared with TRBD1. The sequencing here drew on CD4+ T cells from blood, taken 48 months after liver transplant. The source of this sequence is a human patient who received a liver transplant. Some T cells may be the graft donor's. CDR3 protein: CAISEGGRTGELFF. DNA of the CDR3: TGTGCCATCAGCGAAGGGGGCCGGACCGGGGAGCTGTTTTTT.